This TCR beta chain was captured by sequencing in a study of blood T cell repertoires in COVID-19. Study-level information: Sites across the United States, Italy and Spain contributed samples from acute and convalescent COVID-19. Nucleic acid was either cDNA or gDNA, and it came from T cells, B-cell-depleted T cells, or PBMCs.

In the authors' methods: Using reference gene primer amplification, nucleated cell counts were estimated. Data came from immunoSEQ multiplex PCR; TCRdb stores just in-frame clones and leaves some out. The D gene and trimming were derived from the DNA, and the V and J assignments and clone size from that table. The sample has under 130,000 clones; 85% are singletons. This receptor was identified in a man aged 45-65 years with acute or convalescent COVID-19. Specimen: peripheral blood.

The DNA for the CDR3 is TGTGCCTGGAGTCGGACAGGGGGCAGCGGGGAGCTGTTTTTT. Its translation is CAWSRTGGSGELFF. The chain recombines TRBV30 with TRBJ2-2, with 11 bases aligning to TRBD1. This CDR3 comprises 14 residues. Germline V CDR1 and CDR2: GTSNPN, SVGIG (reference sequence). After removal of 2 bases from V and 7 bases from J, the junction contained 3 bases not matched to a gene. Based on the CDR3 plus reference TRBV30 and TRBJ2-2, the full variable domain is SQTIHQWPATLVQPVGSPLSLECTVEGTSNPNLYWYRQAAGRGLQLLFYSVGIGQISSEVPQNLSASRPQDRQFILSSKKLLLSDSGFYLCAWSRTGGSGELFFGEGSRLTVL.